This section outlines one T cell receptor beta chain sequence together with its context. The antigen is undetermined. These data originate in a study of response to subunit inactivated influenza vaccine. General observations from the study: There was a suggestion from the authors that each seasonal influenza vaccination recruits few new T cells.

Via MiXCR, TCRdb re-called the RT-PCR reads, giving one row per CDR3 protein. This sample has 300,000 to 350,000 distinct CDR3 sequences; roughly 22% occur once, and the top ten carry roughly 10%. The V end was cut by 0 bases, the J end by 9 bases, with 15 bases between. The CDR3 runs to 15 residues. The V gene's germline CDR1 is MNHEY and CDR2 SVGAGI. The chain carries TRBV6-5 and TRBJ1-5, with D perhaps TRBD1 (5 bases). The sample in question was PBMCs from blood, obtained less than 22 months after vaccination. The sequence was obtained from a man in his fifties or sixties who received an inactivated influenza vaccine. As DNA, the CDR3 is TGTGCCAGCAGTTACTCGAGCACAGGCAATACGCCCCAGCATTTT. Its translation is CASSYSSTGNTPQHF.